This TCR beta chain was captured in a study of beta chain features in type 1 diabetes. A word on this clone: Its antigen is currently unknown.

Study-level results: Possibly, sequencing cDNA over-represented cells that had high TCR expression levels. Across all four CD4+ subsets, people with type 1 diabetes showed modestly shorter TCRB CDR3s. Type 1 diabetes patients had fewer VDJ junction insertions and more deletions.

The CDR3 length is 15 residues. CDR1 is GTSNPN, CDR2 SVGIG, per germline (reference sequence). The trim removed 1 base at V and 0 bases at J, leaving 5 bases unmatched. Expressed TCRB transcripts were sequenced because the isolated RNA had all been reverse transcribed beforehand. Average reads for naive, central memory and regulatory T cell samples were some 3.9 million. Profiled with immunoSEQ multiplex PCR; TCRdb holds only in-frame clones, not every one. The sample gives roughly 400,000 clones, more than 13% of which show up once; approximately 0.02% is in the top ten. The sequencing input was naive CD4+ T cells from blood. V gene TRBV30 combines with J gene TRBJ2-7, with 8 bases matching TRBD2. The clonotype originates from a woman under 30 in good health. The CDR3 coding sequence is TGTGCCTGGAGTGGGGGGAGCGGGAGCTCCTACGAGCAGTACTTC. This translates into CAWSGGSGSSYEQYF.